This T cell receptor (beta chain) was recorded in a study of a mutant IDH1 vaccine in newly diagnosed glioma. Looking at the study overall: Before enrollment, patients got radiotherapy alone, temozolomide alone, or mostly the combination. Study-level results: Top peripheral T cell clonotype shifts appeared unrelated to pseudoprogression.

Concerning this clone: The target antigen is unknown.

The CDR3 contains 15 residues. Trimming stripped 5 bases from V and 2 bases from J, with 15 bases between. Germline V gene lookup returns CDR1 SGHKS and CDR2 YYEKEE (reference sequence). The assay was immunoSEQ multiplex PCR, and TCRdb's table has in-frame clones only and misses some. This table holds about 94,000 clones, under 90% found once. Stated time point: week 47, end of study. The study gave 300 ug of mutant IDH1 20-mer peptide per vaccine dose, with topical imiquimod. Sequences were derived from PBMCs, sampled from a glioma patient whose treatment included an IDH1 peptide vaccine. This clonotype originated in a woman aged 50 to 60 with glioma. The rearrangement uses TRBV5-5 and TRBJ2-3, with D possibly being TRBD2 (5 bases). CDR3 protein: CASRRRNTDTDTQYF. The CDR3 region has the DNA TGTGCCAGCAGGAGGAGGAACACAGACACAGATACGCAGTATTTT. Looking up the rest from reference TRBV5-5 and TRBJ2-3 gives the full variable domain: DAGVTQSPTHLIKTRGQQVTLRCSPISGHKSVSWYQQVLGQGPQFIFQYYEKEERGRGNFPDRFSARQFPNYSSELNVNALLLGDSALYLCASRRRNTDTDTQYFGPGTRLTVL.